Each of the 27 T cell receptor beta chains below was sequenced from the same sample in a study of OX40 agonist ivuxolimab in advanced cancers. Using immunoSEQ multiplex PCR, the repertoire was profiled, and TCRdb retains in-frame clones only, with some absent. Here the sample spans 100,000 to 150,000 clones, 85% to 95% being singletons. The specimen comprised CD4+ or CD8+ T cells sorted from blood, sampled in a trial of the OX40 agonist ivuxolimab. The receptors here all came from an adult with an advanced solid tumor such as melanoma, head and neck, liver or kidney cancer.

J is TRBJ2-2 and V is TRBV25-1, with 7 bases that match TRBD2. This CDR3 has 16 amino acids. Trimming took 4 bases from V and 0 from J; bases not matched to a gene: 5. The V gene's germline CDR1 is MGHDK and CDR2 SYGVNS. The CDR3 sequence: CASSVPGTTNTGELFF. The DNA for the CDR3 is TGTGCCAGCAGTGTTCCCGGGACTACGAACACCGGGGAGCTGTTTTTT.

The J gene is TRBJ1-2, the V gene TRBV6-1; the D gene is possibly TRBD1 (6 bases). This CDR3 has 15 amino acids. Trimming took 4 bases from V and 4 from J, leaving 16 bases between them. In germline, CDR1 is MNHNS, CDR2 SASEGT. The CDR3 spells CASSARADRIYGYTF. The CDR3 DNA reads as TGTGCCAGCAGTGCCAGGGCCGACAGGATCTATGGCTACACCTTC.

J is TRBJ2-3 and V is TRBV5-1; 8 positions agree with TRBD1. The V gene end was trimmed by 0 bases and the J gene end by 4 bases; junction bases not matched to a gene: 7. Germline V CDR1 and CDR2: SGHRS, YFSETQ. This CDR3 is built from 16 residues. The CDR3 region is CASSLAGQGIADTQYF. DNA for the CDR3: TGCGCCAGCAGCTTGGCAGGACAGGGTATTGCAGATACGCAGTATTTT.

The V gene is TRBV19, the J gene TRBJ1-1; TRBD1 agrees at 7 bases. This CDR3 spans 15 amino acids. With V trimmed by 4 bases and J by 6 bases, 11 bases remained unmatched. CDR1 LNHDA and CDR2 SQIVND come from the germline V gene (reference sequence). The CDR3 DNA is TGTGCCAGTAGTACGCAACCCACAGGGGCGGCTGAAGCTTTCTTT. Residues: CASSTQPTGAAEAFF.

This clone was seen only once. The V call is TRBV7-3, the J call TRBJ2-1; D is undetermined. The CDR3 is 15 residues long. From germline, CDR1 is SGHTA and CDR2 FQGTGA. The V end was cut by 0 bases, the J end by 2 bases, with 8 bases between. CDR3 protein: CASSLTGSPYNEQFF. For the CDR3, the DNA is TGTGCCAGCAGCTTAACGGGAAGTCCCTACAATGAGCAGTTCTTC.

The chain joins TRBV21-1 to TRBJ1-1; the listed D gene, TRBD1, was not tested against the DNA. TRBV21-1 is termed a pseudogene. This CDR3 spans 15 amino acids. DNA for the CDR3: TGTGCCAGCACCGGACAGAACACCATGAACACTGAAGCTTTCTTT. Protein product: CASTGQNTMNTEAFF.

This chain uses TRBV27 with TRBJ2-2, with D possibly called TRBD1 or TRBD2 (5 bases each). V was shortened by 3 bases and J by 5 bases, with 10 bases between the two germline ends. Germline V gene data show CDR1 as MNHEY and CDR2 as SMNVEV (reference sequence). The CDR3 is 14 residues long. Here the CDR3 reads CASSFTGRTGELFF. Written as DNA, the CDR3 is TGTGCCAGCAGTTTCACGGGGCGAACCGGGGAGCTGTTTTTT.

The gene calls are TRBV7-3 and TRBJ2-1, with TRBD2 matching 8 bases. The CDR3 is 15 residues long. Looked up from germline, CDR1 is SGHTA and CDR2 is FQGTGA. The V segment lost 5 bases and the J segment 2 bases; nucleotides outside the gene matches: 5. In DNA form, the CDR3 reads TGTGCCAGCAGCCTTGGACTAGCAGCCTACAATGAGCAGTTCTTC. It codes for CASSLGLAAYNEQFF.

The chain employs TRBV9 and TRBJ2-3, with 14 bases matching TRBD2. The CDR3 is 18 residues long. CDR1 is SGDLS, CDR2 YYNGEE, per germline. The V segment lost 0 bases and the J segment 3 bases; nucleotides outside the gene matches: 6. The CDR3 region is CASSVAWTSGRFTDTQYF. The CDR3 DNA follows: TGTGCCAGCAGCGTAGCTTGGACTAGCGGGAGGTTTACAGATACGCAGTATTTT.

For this clone: Its ends do not fully match the called genes, so a read error is possible. The V and J genes are TRBV7-7 and TRBJ1-4, with unresolved D. CDR3 length: 13 amino acids. CDR1 and CDR2 from the germline V gene are SSHAT and FNYEAQ (reference sequence). Here the CDR3 DNA reads TGTGCTAGCAGCTTAGAGCTTCGGGGAAAACTGTTTTTT. It translates to CASSLELRGKLFF.

The chain employs TRBV20-1 and TRBJ1-3; 7 bases fit TRBD1. CDR1 and CDR2 (germline): DFQATT, SNEGSKA (reference sequence). V was clipped by 1 base and J by 11 bases; unmatched bases: 2. The CDR3 runs 11 residues. CDR3 sequence: CSARGQGPIYF. In DNA, the CDR3 is TGCAGTGCTAGAGGACAGGGACCCATATATTTT.

The chain joins TRBV9 to TRBJ2-2; no definite D call. V lost 4 bases and J lost 6, with 7 bases in between. The CDR3 length is 12 residues. CDR1 and CDR2 from the germline V gene are SGDLS and YYNGEE. The CDR3 DNA reads as TGTGCCAGCAGCTTTGAGGCCGGGGAGCTGTTTTTT. It yields the protein CASSFEAGELFF.

This clone has only one observation. Other DNA variants within this sample encode the same CDR3. V usage is TRBV28 and J usage is TRBJ1-1, with 7 bases matching TRBD1. The V segment lost 4 bases and the J segment 4 bases; nucleotides outside the gene matches: 3. Germline V lookup: CDR1 MDHEN, CDR2 SYDVKM. The CDR3 consists of 13 residues. CDR3 bases: TGTGCCAGCAGTTCAGGGGGAAGCACTGAAGCTTTCTTT. Protein: CASSSGGSTEAFF.

V gene TRBV5-1 combines with J gene TRBJ2-2; the D is unclear. The CDR3 totals 14 residues. CDR1 is SGHRS and CDR2 is YFSETQ in the germline V gene. Trimming shortened V by 4 bases and J by 1 base, and 8 bases separated the two germline ends. The chain's CDR3 is CASSPDGNTGELFF. The DNA of the CDR3 is TGCGCCAGCAGCCCCGACGGGAACACCGGGGAGCTGTTTTTT.

The J gene is TRBJ1-1, the V gene TRBV28; D is uncertain. The CDR3 runs 15 residues. In germline, CDR1 is MDHEN, CDR2 SYDVKM. Trimming shortened V by 3 bases and J by 2 bases, and 13 bases separated the two germline ends. The CDR3 sequence: CASSFAGVINTEAFF. As DNA, the CDR3 is TGTGCCAGCAGTTTCGCAGGCGTAATAAACACTGAAGCTTTCTTT.

Here the CDR3 DNA reads TGTGCCAGCAGACCAGGGGGCCAAGAGACCCAGTACTTC. Translation gives CASRPGGQETQYF. J is TRBJ2-5 and V is TRBV6-1; 7 positions match TRBD1. V lost 6 bases, J lost 1 base, and 2 bases stayed unmatched. Germline V gene lookup returns CDR1 MNHNS and CDR2 SASEGT. CDR3 size: 13 residues.

The DNA for the CDR3 is TGCGCCAGCAGCCCAGCAGGGGTGCGGGGAGAGACCCAGTACTTC. This translates into CASSPAGVRGETQYF. This rearrangement joins TRBV5-1 to TRBJ2-5; D possibly matches TRBD1 or TRBD2 (6 bases each). This CDR3 region has 15 residues. The V end was cut by 4 bases, the J end by 4 bases, with 17 bases between. Germline V CDR1 and CDR2: SGHRS, YFSETQ.

The rearrangement uses TRBV6-5 and TRBJ2-5; 10 bases line up with TRBD2. The end of the DNA aligns better with TRBJ2-7, so the J call may be wrong. CDR3 length: 15 amino acids. Germline V CDR1 and CDR2: MNHEY, SVGAGI. The CDR3 loop is CASSYEREGYYEQYF. The DNA for the CDR3 is TGTGCCAGCAGTTACGAGCGGGAGGGGTATTACGAGCAGTACTTC.

The J gene is TRBJ1-1, the V gene TRBV18; TRBD1 matches 8 bases. CDR1 and CDR2 from the germline V gene are KGHSH and LQKENI. The junction had 3 bases not matched to a gene; V was cut back by 5 bases and J by 7 bases. CDR3 size: 12 residues. CDR3 sequence reads: CASSSQGDEAFF. The CDR3 DNA sequence: TGTGCCAGCTCATCACAGGGGGATGAAGCTTTCTTT.

The chain couples TRBV25-1 to TRBJ1-5; 7 nucleotides agree with TRBD1. V was pared by 3 bases and J by 7 bases, with 6 bases of the junction left unmatched. Per the germline V gene, CDR1 is MGHDK and CDR2 is SYGVNS. CDR3 length equals 14 residues. Written as DNA, the CDR3 is TGTGCCAGCAGTGACACAGGGGAAGGGCAGCCCCAGCATTTT. Its protein is CASSDTGEGQPQHF.

J is TRBJ2-1 and V is TRBV29-1, with 8 bases lining up with TRBD1. This CDR3 is 12 amino acids long. Germline V gene sequence: CDR1 SQVTM, CDR2 ANQGSEA. Germline trimming cut 7 bases from V and 7 bases from J; bases unmatched to any gene: 6. The CDR3 nucleotides are TGCAGCGGCAGACAGGGGTGGAATGAGCAGTTCTTC. It translates to CSGRQGWNEQFF.

V gene TRBV4-2 combines with J gene TRBJ2-5; 11 nucleotides agree with TRBD2. After removal of 3 bases from V and 2 bases from J, the junction contained 8 bases not matched to a gene. Per the germline V gene, CDR1 is LGHNA and CDR2 is YNFKEQ. The CDR3 runs 17 residues. DNA of the CDR3: TGTGCCAGCAGCCACCGGGTGGGGACTAGCGGTCAAGAGACCCAGTACTTC. Its protein product is CASSHRVGTSGQETQYF.

V gene TRBV30 combines with J gene TRBJ1-1; D remains ambiguous. The CDR3 runs to 16 residues. Trimming pared 4 bases from V and 5 bases from J, leaving 23 bases between. In germline, CDR1 is GTSNPN, CDR2 SVGIG (reference sequence). CDR3 residues: CAWMTVLSGERTEAFF. The CDR3 DNA reads as TGTGCCTGGATGACCGTCTTATCTGGGGAGAGAACTGAAGCTTTCTTT.

This clone was seen just once. The chain recombines TRBV19 with TRBJ1-4, with a tentative D call TRBD1 (6 bases). The CDR3 is made up of 16 amino acids. Germline CDR1 and CDR2: LNHDA and SQIVND (reference sequence). V lost 4 bases and J 5 bases, leaving 17 bases between the germline ends. The CDR3: CASSSPRDTDNEKLFF. CDR3 DNA: TGTGCCAGTAGTAGCCCCAGGGACACCGACAATGAAAAACTGTTTTTT. The variable domain in full, completed from reference TRBV19 and TRBJ1-4, reads DGGITQSPKYLFRKEGQNVTLSCEQNLNHDAMYWYRQDPGQGLRLIYYSQIVNDFQKGDIAEGYSVSREKKESFPLTVTSAQKNPTAFYLCASSSPRDTDNEKLFFGSGTQLSVL.

On this clone: Other DNA sequences within the sample encode an identical CDR3. The CDR3, as DNA: TGCGCCAGCAGCTTGGCTCCGGGGGCCGACACTGAAGCTTTCTTT. Translation: CASSLAPGADTEAFF. The J gene is TRBJ1-1, the V gene TRBV5-1, with D possibly being TRBD1 (6 bases). The CDR3 has 15 amino acids. V lost 0 bases and J lost 3, with 12 bases in between. Germline CDR1 reads SGHRS; CDR2 reads YFSETQ.

The chain recombines TRBV10-3 with TRBJ2-7, with TRBD1 matching 10 bases. CDR3 length equals 16 residues. V lost 0 bases, J lost 6 bases, and 8 bases stayed unmatched. Germline-derived CDR1 and CDR2 are ENHRY and SYGVKD. The DNA of the CDR3 is TGTGCCATCAGTGAGTCGAGAGACAGGGGGCCCGGCGAGCAGTACTTC. It is translated as CAISESRDRGPGEQYF.

The gene calls are TRBV2 and TRBJ1-6; TRBD1 is a possible D gene (5 bases). Germline CDR1 reads SNHLY; CDR2 reads FYNNEI. The V and J ends lost 2 bases and 5 bases respectively, with 19 bases between them. This CDR3 comprises 18 residues. In DNA form, the CDR3 reads TGTGCCAGCAGTGAAATGAACAGGTCTCCAATGAATAATTCACCCCTCCACTTT. As protein: CASSEMNRSPMNNSPLHF.